Detailed here is one T cell receptor beta chain. Its specificity is unknown. The record originates from a study of memory B cells and T cells in multiple sclerosis. Clones were sequenced by immunoSEQ multiplex PCR, and TCRdb holds only the in-frame ones, with some missing. In the table there are some 49,000 clones, 82% of which are singletons. The V gene's germline CDR1 is SGHTA and CDR2 FQGNSA. This CDR3 contains 14 residues. Unmatched junction bases numbered 6, after V lost 5 bases and J lost 7 bases. Stimulus-free culture yielded autoproliferating CFSE-dim and non-proliferating CFSE-high T cells, each sequenced separately. Replicate wells were pooled after approximately 7 days of stimulus-free culture of 5x10^7 CFSE-labeled PBMCs.

The V and J genes are TRBV7-2 and TRBJ1-4, with 8 bases matching TRBD1. This TCR was sampled from a human donor with multiple sclerosis. The source material was PBMCs from blood kept in culture. CDR3 sequence (DNA): TGTGCCAGCAGCCATGGACAGGGTGGTGAAAAACTGTTTTTT. Translating it yields CASSHGQGGEKLFF.